The clone carrying this T cell receptor (beta chain) was seen a handful of times. Its matching antigen is unknown. This may stem from a read error, because a much larger clone lies one nucleotide away. Germline CDR1 reads MGHRA; CDR2 reads YSYEKL. The CDR3 loop spans 14 amino acids. The V end lost 4 bases, the J end lost 2 bases, and 12 bases lay between the germline ends. This record belongs to a study of tumor-infiltrating lymphocytes in primary liver carcinoma. Findings and caveats of the study: Overlap between tumor regions exceeded overlap of tumor with adjacent tissue or blood.

The input was approximately 500 ng total RNA; TCR beta cDNA was made from it with a constant-region primer. Slightly modified ARM-PCR, run as three nested multiplex PCR rounds, produced the TCR beta libraries. Rounds one and two of PCR, each of 10 to 11 cycles, were primed with TRBV1-TRBV30 forward primers and a C-beta reverse primer. TCRdb analysed the multiplex PCR reads with MiXCR anew, one entry per CDR3 protein. The repertoire holds 70,000 to 85,000 distinct CDR3 sequences, over 70% seen once, with roughly 13% in the top ten. Unsorted bulk tissue of about 17-32 mg yielded co-extracted RNA and DNA. Each tumor had five separate regions sampled.

The V gene is TRBV4-1, the J gene TRBJ2-7; perhaps TRBD1 as D (5 bases). Sequencing was carried out using liver tumor tissue from sampling region 4. Subset described: tumor region T4, right-lateral pole. The receptor was isolated from a woman aged 60-75 years with primary liver carcinoma and hepatitis B virus infection. The CDR3 region has the DNA TGCGCCAGCAGCCGATACGGACATACCTACGAGCAGTACTTC. This sequence encodes CASSRYGHTYEQYF.